This TCR beta chain stems from a study of OX40 agonist ivuxolimab in advanced cancers. Study-wide context: Partial responses were seen in three patients, one with hepatocellular carcinoma and two with cutaneous melanoma.

Study-level points and caveats: Relative to CD4+, CD8+ T cells held more expanded clones on average. Clonal expansion among partial responders at 0.1-3.0 mg/kg ranked near the lowest.

Note on this clone: What it recognizes is unknown.

Germline V CDR1 and CDR2: SGHAT, FQNNGV. The CDR3 length is 16 residues. Losses at the gene ends were 5 bases for V and 2 bases for J; bases not matched to a gene: 7. TCRdb keeps only in-frame clones here, not all; method: immunoSEQ multiplex PCR. There are more than 75,000 clones in the sample; around 84% occur only once, and around 1.1% lies in the top ten. The TCR was taken from an adult with an advanced solid tumor such as melanoma, head and neck, liver or kidney cancer. The chain combines TRBV11-2 with TRBJ2-3; 10 positions agree with TRBD2. Material: CD4+ or CD8+ T cells sorted from blood, obtained in a trial of the OX40 agonist ivuxolimab. The CDR3 is CASSLLAGGLTDTQYF. CDR3 nucleotide sequence: TGTGCCAGCAGCCTCTTAGCGGGGGGCCTCACAGATACGCAGTATTTT.